This T cell receptor (beta chain) was found in a study of OX40 agonist ivuxolimab in advanced cancers. The CDR3 has 16 residues. The J segment lost 5 bases and the V segment lost 4 bases, leaving 9 bases of the junction unmatched. From germline, CDR1 is SGHTA and CDR2 FQGNSA. Profiled with immunoSEQ multiplex PCR; TCRdb holds only in-frame clones, not every one. The table lists fewer than 65,000 clones, 65% to 90% of them singletons. This sample comprised CD4+ or CD8+ T cells sorted from blood, obtained in a trial of the OX40 agonist ivuxolimab. The V and J genes are TRBV7-2 and TRBJ1-4; 8 positions agree with TRBD1. The TCR was taken from an adult with an advanced solid tumor such as melanoma, head and neck, liver or kidney cancer. The CDR3 spells CASSSYRGMENEKLFF. In DNA form, the CDR3 reads TGTGCCAGCAGCTCTTACAGGGGGATGGAAAATGAAAAACTGTTTTTT.